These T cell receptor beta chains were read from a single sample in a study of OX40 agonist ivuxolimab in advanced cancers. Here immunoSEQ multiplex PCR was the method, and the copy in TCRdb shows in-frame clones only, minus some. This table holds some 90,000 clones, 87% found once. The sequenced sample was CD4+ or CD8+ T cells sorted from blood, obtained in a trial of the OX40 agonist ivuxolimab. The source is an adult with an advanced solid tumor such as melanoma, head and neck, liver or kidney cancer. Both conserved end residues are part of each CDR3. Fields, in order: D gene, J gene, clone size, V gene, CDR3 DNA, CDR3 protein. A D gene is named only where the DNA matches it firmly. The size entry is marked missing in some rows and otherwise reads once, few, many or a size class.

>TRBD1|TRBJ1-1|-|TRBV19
TGTGCCAGTAGGACCACAGGGGAGGCCACTGAAGCTTTCTTT
CASRTTGEATEAFF
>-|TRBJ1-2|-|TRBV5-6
TGTGCCAGCATCTTACTTAGACAGACTTACTATGGCTACACCTTC
CASILLRQTYYGYTF
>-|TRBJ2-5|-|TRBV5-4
TGTGCCAGCAGTACCGAGTTACAAGAGACCCAGTACTTC
CASSTELQETQYF
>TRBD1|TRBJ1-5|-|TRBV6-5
TGTGCCAGCAGTCCGACCGGGACAGTTAATCAGCCCCAGCATTTT
CASSPTGTVNQPQHF
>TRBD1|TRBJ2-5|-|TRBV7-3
TGTGCCAGCACTGGGGTGACAGGGGAGCTTTTGGAGACCCAGTACTTC
CASTGVTGELLETQYF
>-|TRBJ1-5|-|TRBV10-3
TGTGCCATCAGTGAGTCGACCGGGGCGGGTCAGCCCCAGCATTTT
CAISESTGAGQPQHF
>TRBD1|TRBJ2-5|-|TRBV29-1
TGCAGCGTAAAATCCGGGACAGGGCAAGAGACCCAGTACTTC
CSVKSGTGQETQYF
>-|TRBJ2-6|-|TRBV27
TGTGCCAGCAGTCCCCCCGGAGGGGCCAACGTCCTGACTTTC
CASSPPGGANVLTF
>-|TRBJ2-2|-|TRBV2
TGTGCCAGCCTGGAGGGGGGTGGGCCCGGGGAGCTGTTTTTT
CASLEGGGPGELFF
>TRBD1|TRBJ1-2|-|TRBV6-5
TGTGCCATCCGACAGGGAAACTATGGCTACACCTTC
CAIRQGNYGYTF
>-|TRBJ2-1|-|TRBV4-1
TGCGCCAGCAGCCAAGTTCTAGGCGAGCAGTTCTTC
CASSQVLGEQFF
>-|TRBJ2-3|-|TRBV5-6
TGTGCCAGCAGCCCGTGGCTTGTTTCCACAGATACGCAGTATTTT
CASSPWLVSTDTQYF
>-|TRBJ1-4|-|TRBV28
TGTGCCAGCAGCTATGGTGGCGCTAATGAAAAACTGTTTTTT
CASSYGGANEKLFF
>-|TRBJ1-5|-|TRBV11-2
TGTGCCAGCAGCTCCGCCGGGGTGGGTCAGCCCCAGCATTTT
CASSSAGVGQPQHF
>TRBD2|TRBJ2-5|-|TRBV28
TGTGCCAGCAATCCCAAGGGACTAGCGGGGCAAGAGACCCAGTACTTC
CASNPKGLAGQETQYF
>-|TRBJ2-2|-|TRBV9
TGTGCCAGCAGCGTAGTTCAAGGGAACACCGGGGAGCTGTTTTTT
CASSVVQGNTGELFF
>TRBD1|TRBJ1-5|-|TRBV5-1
TGCGCCAGCAGCTTGGCCGGGACAGGGGATAGCAATCAGCCCCAGCATTTT
CASSLAGTGDSNQPQHF
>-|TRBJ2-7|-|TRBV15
TGTGCCACCAGCACTCCATCGGGACGTAACTCCTACGAGCAGTACTTC
CATSTPSGRNSYEQYF
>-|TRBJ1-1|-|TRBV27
TGTGCCAGCAGAAACGATCTGAACACTGAAGCTTTCTTT
CASRNDLNTEAFF
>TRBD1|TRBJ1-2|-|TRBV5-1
TGCGCCAGCAGCCCCGGGACAGGGGGCTTCCTCAACTATGGCTACACCTTC
CASSPGTGGFLNYGYTF
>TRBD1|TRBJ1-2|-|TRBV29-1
TGCAGCGTTGAGGGACAGGGCTATGGCTACACCTTC
CSVEGQGYGYTF
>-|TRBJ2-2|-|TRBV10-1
TGCGCCAGCAGTGAGACTCTTGGGGCAGGGGACACCGGGGAGCTGTTTTTT
CASSETLGAGDTGELFF
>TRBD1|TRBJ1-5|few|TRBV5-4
TGTGCCAGCAGCCGGGGACAGGGGATCAATCAGCCCCAGCATTTT
CASSRGQGINQPQHF
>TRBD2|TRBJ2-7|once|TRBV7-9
TGTGCCAGCAGCCCAGAACGGGGGGGGTCCTACGAGCAGTACTTC
CASSPERGGSYEQYF
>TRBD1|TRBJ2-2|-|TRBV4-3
TGCGCCAGCAGCCAATTGGACAGGGGTTGGGGGGAGCTGTTTTTT
CASSQLDRGWGELFF
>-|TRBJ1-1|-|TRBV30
TGTGCCTGGAGCCCAAATGTCCGGGCCGGAAGGAACACTGAAGCTTTCTTT
CAWSPNVRAGRNTEAFF
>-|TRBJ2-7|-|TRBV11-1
TGTGCCAGCAGCTTAGCGGAGAGGTTGCCCCCCTACGAGCAGTACTTC
CASSLAERLPPYEQYF
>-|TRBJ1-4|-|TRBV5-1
TGCGCCAGCAGCTTGGCCAGGGGACATGAAAAACTGTTTTTT
CASSLARGHEKLFF
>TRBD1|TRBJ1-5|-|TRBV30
TGTGCCTGGAGTGGGGACAGGGAACAGCCCCAGCATTTT
CAWSGDREQPQHF
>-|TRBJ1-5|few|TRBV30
TGTGCCTGGAGTCCCACGACCAATCAGCCCCAGCATTTT
CAWSPTTNQPQHF
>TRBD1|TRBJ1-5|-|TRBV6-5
TGTGCCAGCAACCCGACAGGGGGAAGTCAGCCCCAGCATTTT
CASNPTGGSQPQHF
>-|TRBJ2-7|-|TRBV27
TGTGCCAGCAGTCAACAGACAGGTCCCTCCTACGAGCAGTACTTC
CASSQQTGPSYEQYF
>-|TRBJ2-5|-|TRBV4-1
TGCGCCAGCAGCCAAGGACCGGTCGGGACCCAGTACTTC
CASSQGPVGTQYF
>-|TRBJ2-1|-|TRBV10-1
TGCGCCAGCAGTGAGTCCGCCGGGGGCAAGGGTGAGCAGTTCTTC
CASSESAGGKGEQFF
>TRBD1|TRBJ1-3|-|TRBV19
TGTGCCAGTTCCGGACAGGGAATCGGAAACACCATATATTTT
CASSGQGIGNTIYF
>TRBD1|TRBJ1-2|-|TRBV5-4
TGTGCCAGCAGCCTCGGACAGGGGGCCTATGGCTACACCTTC
CASSLGQGAYGYTF
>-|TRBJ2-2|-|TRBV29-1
TGCAGCGTTGGCGTGGAGGAGCGTGGCGGGGAGCTGTTTTTT
CSVGVEERGGELFF
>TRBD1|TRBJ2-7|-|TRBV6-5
TGTGCCAGCAGGGTACAGGGGACATACGAGCAGTACTTC
CASRVQGTYEQYF
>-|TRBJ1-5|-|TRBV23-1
TGCGCCAGCAGTCCACCTGGTTGTGGAGGTCAGCCCCAGCATTTT
CASSPPGCGGQPQHF
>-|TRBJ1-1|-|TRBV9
TGTGCCAGCAGCGCACAGGGCGCTAGTGAAGCTTTCTTT
CASSAQGASEAFF
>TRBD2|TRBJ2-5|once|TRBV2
TGTGCCAGCAGTGGAAGTAGCGGGGGGCCGGCGACCCAGTACTTC
CASSGSSGGPATQYF
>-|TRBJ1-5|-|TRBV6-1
TGTGCCAGCAGTTTACAGGGCCAGCCCCAGCATTTT
CASSLQGQPQHF
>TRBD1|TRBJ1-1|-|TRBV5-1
TGCGCCAGCAGCTTTGTGGGACAGGGGGCTGGTGAAGCTTTCTTT
CASSFVGQGAGEAFF
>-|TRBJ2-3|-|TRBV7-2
TGTGCCAGCAGCTCACACCGGGATACGCAGTATTTT
CASSSHRDTQYF
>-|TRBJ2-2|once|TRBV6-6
TGTGCCAGCAGGCGGTTCACCGGGGAGCTGTTTTTT
CASRRFTGELFF